This T cell receptor beta chain was recorded in a study of cytomegalovirus exposure and HLA in healthy donors. Germline CDR1 KGHSH, CDR2 LQKENI. This CDR3 contains 15 residues. Trimming took off 2 bases at V and 4 bases at J, with 15 bases between the two ends. With 60 Vbeta and 13 Jbeta primers, the PCR was carried out. The data were produced by immunoSEQ multiplex PCR, yet TCRdb's version contains in-frame clones alone and is incomplete. The sample carries around 100,000 clones, more than 70% recorded once. J is TRBJ2-7 and V is TRBV18; D is perhaps TRBD2 (6 bases). The sequencing input was PBMCs. This TCR was recovered from a male donor in good health and CMV-seropositive. The CDR3 nucleotides read TGTGCCAGCTCACCATCCGGCGGGATAGGGTACGAGCAGTACTTC. Protein: CASSPSGGIGYEQYF.